The T cell receptor (beta chain) under discussion was sequenced for a study of T cell repertoires in cytomegalovirus infection. The overall study: A matching HLA type, together with CMV infection, was signaled by public TCR beta signatures.

This clonotype was counted many times. Antigen specificity is unknown. Study-level findings and limits: HLA-C-restricted CMV-specific TCR beta clonotypes were dominant in the ex vivo response. Using cumulative public TCR beta family frequency, the authors identified those who carried CMV together with the relevant HLA.

Each CDR3 protein gets one entry after TCRdb re-called the reads with MiXCR. This sample has around 310,000 distinct CDR3 sequences, with 15% to 20% found just once. Sequences were obtained from PBMCs. This clonotype was obtained from a human donor in good health (CMV status not recorded). Some clones in this sample may be carry-over from other donors' samples.

The CDR3 coding sequence is TGTGCCACCCGGAAACAGGGGGAATCCTACGAGCAGTACTTC. Its translation is CATRKQGESYEQYF. J is TRBJ2-7 and V is TRBV10-3; TRBD1 aligns across 8 bases. The junction had 9 bases not matched to a gene; V was cut back by 10 bases and J by 1 base. The CDR3 contains 14 residues. Germline V lookup: CDR1 ENHRY, CDR2 SYGVKD.